Sequencing of this T cell receptor beta chain was carried out in a study of blood T cell repertoires in COVID-19. In the study overall: Samples representing acute and convalescent COVID-19 were sourced from the United States, Italy and Spain. The analysed material was cDNA or gDNA that came from T cells, B-cell-depleted T cells, or PBMCs.

V shed 4 bases and J 5 bases; nucleotides not matched to a gene: 6. The CDR3 runs to 15 residues. The germline gives CDR1 SGHRS, CDR2 YFSETQ. Authors' processing steps: Reference gene primer amplification in the assay estimated nucleated cell counts. The data were produced by immunoSEQ multiplex PCR, yet TCRdb's version contains in-frame clones alone and is incomplete. V, J and clone size were drawn from that table, and D and trimming were deduced from the DNA. The sample carries some 110,000 clones, approximately 83% recorded once. The rearrangement joins TRBV5-1 to TRBJ2-1; the match to TRBD2 covers 10 bases. Sequencing was performed on peripheral blood. The clonotype was recovered from a woman in her 70s with acute or convalescent COVID-19. The CDR3 region is CASSPLSGGDNEQFF. Written as DNA, the CDR3 is TGCGCCAGCAGCCCACTAAGCGGGGGGGACAATGAGCAGTTCTTC.